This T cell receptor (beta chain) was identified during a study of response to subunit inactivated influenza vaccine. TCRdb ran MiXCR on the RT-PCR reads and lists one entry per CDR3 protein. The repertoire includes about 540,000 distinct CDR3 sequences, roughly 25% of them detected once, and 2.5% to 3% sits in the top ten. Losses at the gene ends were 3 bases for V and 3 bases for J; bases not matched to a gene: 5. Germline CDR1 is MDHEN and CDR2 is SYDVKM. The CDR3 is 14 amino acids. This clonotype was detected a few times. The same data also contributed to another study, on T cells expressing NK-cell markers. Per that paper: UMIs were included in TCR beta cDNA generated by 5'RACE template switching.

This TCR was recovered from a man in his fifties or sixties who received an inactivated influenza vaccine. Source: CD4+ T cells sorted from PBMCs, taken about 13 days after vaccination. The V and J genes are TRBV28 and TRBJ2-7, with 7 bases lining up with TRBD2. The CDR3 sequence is CASSFQAGIYEQYF. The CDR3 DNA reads TGTGCCAGCAGTTTCCAAGCGGGGATCTACGAGCAGTACTTC.